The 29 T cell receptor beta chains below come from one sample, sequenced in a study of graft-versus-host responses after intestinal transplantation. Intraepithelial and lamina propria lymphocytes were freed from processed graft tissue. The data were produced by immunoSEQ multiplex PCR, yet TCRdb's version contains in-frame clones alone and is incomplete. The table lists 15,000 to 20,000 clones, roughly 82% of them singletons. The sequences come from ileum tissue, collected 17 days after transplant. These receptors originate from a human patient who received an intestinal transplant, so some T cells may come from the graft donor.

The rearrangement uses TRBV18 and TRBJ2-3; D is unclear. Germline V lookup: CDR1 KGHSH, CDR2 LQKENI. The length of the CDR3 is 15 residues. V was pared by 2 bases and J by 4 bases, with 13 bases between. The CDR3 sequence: CASSPATPLPDTQYF. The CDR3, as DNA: TGTGCCAGCTCACCAGCGACCCCCCTCCCAGATACGCAGTATTTT. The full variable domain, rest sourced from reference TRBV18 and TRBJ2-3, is NAGVMQNPRHLVRRRGQEARLRCSPMKGHSHVYWYRQLPEEGLKFMVYLQKENIIDESGMPKERFSAEFPKEGPSILRIQQVVRGDSAAYFCASSPATPLPDTQYFGPGTRLTVL.

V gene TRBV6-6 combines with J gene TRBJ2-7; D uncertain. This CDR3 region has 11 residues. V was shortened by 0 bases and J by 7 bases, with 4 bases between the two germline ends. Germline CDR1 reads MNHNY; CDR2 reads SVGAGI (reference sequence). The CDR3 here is CASSYSIEQYF. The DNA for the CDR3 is TGTGCCAGCAGTTACTCGATTGAGCAGTACTTC.

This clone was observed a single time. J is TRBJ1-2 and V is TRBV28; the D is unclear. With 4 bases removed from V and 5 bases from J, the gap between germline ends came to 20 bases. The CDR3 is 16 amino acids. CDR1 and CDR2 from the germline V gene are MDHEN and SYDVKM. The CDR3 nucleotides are TGTGCCAGCAGTTCGAGCCGTGGAGACCGCCCATATGGCTACACCTTC. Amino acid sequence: CASSSSRGDRPYGYTF.

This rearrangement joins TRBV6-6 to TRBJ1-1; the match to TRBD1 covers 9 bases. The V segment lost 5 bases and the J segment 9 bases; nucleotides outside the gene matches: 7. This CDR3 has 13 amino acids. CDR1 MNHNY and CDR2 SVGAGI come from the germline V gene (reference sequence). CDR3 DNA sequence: TGTGCCAGCAGTCCTACAGGGGGCGGTCAAGCTTTCTTT. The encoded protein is CASSPTGGGQAFF.

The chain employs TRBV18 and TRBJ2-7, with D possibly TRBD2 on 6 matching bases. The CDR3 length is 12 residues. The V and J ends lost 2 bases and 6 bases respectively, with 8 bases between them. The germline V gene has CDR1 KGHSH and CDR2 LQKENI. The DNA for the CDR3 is TGTGCCAGCTCACCAAGGGACTCCGAGCAGTACTTC. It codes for CASSPRDSEQYF.

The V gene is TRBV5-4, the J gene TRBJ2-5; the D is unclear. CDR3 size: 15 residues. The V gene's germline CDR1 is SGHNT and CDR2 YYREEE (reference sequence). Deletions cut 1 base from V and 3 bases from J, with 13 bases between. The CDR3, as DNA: TGTGCCAGCAGCTTGAGTAGAGTGGAAAAAGAGACCCAGTACTTC. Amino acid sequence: CASSLSRVEKETQYF.

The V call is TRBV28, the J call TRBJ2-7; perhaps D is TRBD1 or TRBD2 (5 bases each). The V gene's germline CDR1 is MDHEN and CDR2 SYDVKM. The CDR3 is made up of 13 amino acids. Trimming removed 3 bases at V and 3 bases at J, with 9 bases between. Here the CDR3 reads CASSLGVSYEQYF. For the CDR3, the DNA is TGTGCCAGCAGTTTGGGGGTGAGCTACGAGCAGTACTTC.

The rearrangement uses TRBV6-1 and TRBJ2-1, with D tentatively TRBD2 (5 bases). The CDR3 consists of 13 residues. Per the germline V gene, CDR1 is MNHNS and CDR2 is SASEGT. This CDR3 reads CAVGGWNYNEQFF. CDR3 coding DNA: TGTGCTGTGGGCGGGTGGAATTACAATGAGCAGTTCTTC.

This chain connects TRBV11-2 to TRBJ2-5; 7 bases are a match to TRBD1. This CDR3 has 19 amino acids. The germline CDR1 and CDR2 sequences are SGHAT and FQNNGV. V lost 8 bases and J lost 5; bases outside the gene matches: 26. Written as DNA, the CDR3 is TGTGCCAGCCCCCGAAGGGACAGAATTCGTGAGCCCTGGGGGGAGACCCAGTACTTC. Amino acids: CASPRRDRIREPWGETQYF.

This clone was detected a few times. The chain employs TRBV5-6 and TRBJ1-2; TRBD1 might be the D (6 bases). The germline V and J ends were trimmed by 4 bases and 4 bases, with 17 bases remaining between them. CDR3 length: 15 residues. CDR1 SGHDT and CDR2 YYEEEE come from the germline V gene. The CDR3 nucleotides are TGTGCCAGCAGCCGACTCCGGGACACCAGCTATGGCTACACCTTC. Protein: CASSRLRDTSYGYTF.

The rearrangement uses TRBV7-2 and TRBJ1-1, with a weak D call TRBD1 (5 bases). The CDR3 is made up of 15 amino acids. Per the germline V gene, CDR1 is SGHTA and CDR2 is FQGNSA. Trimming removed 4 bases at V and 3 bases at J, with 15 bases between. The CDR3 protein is CASSSNRGDHTEAFF. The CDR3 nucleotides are TGTGCCAGCAGCTCTAACAGAGGGGATCACACTGAAGCTTTCTTT. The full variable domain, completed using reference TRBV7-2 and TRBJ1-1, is GAGVSQSPSNKVTEKGKDVELRCDPISGHTALYWYRQSLGQGLEFLIYFQGNSAPDKSGLPSDRFSAERTGGSVSTLTIQRTQQEDSAVYLCASSSNRGDHTEAFFGQGTRLTVV.

CDR3 amino acids: CASSPRGEREVYEQYF. CDR3 coding DNA: TGTGCCAGCAGCCCCCGGGGCGAGCGGGAGGTCTACGAGCAGTACTTC. The rearrangement joins TRBV9 to TRBJ2-7; 9 bases match TRBD2. V gave up 4 bases and J gave up 3 bases; unmatched junction bases: 11. In germline, CDR1 is SGDLS, CDR2 YYNGEE. The CDR3 extends over 16 amino acids.

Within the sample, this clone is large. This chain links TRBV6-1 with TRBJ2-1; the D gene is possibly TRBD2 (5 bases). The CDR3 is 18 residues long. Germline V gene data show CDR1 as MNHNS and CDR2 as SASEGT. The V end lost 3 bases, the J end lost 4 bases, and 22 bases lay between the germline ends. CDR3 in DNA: TGTGCCAGCAGTGACATCGGTCCGGGGAGTGGGGAATACAATGAGCAGTTCTTC. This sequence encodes CASSDIGPGSGEYNEQFF.

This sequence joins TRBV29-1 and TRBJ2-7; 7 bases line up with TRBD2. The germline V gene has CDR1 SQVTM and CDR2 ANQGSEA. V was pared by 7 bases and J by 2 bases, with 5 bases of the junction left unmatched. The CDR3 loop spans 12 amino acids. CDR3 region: CSGDYRTYEQYF. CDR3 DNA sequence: TGCAGCGGGGACTACCGAACCTACGAGCAGTACTTC.

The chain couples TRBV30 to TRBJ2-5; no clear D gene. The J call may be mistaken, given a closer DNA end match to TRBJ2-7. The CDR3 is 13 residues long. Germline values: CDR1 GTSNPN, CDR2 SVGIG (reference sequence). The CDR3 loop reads CAWSAPKAYEQYF. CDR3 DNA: TGTGCCTGGAGTGCTCCCAAAGCCTACGAGCAGTACTTC.

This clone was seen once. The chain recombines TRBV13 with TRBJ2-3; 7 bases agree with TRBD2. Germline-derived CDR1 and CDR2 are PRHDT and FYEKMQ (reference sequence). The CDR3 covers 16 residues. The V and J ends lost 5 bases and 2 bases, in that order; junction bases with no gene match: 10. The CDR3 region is CASSETLAAITDTQYF. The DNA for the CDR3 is TGTGCCAGCAGCGAGACGCTAGCGGCTATCACAGATACGCAGTATTTT.

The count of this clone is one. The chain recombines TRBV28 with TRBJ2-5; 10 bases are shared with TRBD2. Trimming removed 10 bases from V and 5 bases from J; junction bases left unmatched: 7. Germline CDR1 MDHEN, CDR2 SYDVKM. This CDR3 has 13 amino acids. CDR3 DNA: TGTGCCAACAGCGGGAGGGGGATGGAGACCCAGTACTTC. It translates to CANSGRGMETQYF. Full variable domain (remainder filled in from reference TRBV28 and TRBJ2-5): DVKVTQSSRYLVKRTGEKVFLECVQDMDHENMFWYRQDPGLGLRLIYFSYDVKMKEKGDIPEGYSVSREKKERFSLILESASTNQTSMYLCANSGRGMETQYFGPGTRLLVL.

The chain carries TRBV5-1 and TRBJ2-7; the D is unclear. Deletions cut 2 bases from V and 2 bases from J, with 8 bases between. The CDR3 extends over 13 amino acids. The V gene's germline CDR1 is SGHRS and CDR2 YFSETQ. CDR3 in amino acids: CASSFNQAYEQYF. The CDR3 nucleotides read TGCGCCAGCAGCTTTAATCAGGCCTACGAGCAGTACTTC.

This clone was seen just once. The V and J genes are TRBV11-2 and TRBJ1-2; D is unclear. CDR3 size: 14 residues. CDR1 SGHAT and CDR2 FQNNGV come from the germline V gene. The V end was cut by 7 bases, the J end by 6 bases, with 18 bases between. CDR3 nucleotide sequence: TGTGCCAGCACGGCGGGGTCTTTACCAAATGGCTACACCTTC. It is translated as CASTAGSLPNGYTF.

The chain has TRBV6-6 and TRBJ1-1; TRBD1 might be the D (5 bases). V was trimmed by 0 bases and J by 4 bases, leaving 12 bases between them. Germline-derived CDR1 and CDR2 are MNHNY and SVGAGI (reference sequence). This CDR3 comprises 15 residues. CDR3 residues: CASSYSRGWGTEAFF. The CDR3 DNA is TGTGCCAGCAGTTACTCGCGGGGGTGGGGCACTGAAGCTTTCTTT.

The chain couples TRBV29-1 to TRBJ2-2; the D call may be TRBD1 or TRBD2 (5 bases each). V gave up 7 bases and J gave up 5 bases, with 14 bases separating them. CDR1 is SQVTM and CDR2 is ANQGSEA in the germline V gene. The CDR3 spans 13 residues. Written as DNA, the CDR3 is TGCAGCGCTGGGGCGTGGGGGACCGGGGAGCTGTTTTTT. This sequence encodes CSAGAWGTGELFF.

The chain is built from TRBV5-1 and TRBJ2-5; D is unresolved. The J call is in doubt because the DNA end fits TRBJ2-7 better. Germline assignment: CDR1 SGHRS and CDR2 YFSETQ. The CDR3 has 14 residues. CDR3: CASSPPYSDHEQYF. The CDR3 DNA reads TGCGCCAGCAGCCCCCCCTACTCCGATCACGAGCAGTACTTC.

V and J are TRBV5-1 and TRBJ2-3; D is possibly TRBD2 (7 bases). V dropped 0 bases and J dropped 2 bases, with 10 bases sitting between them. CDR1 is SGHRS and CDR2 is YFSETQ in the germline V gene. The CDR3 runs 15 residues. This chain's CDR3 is CASSLEGGDTDTQYF. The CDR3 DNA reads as TGCGCCAGCAGCTTGGAGGGGGGGGACACAGATACGCAGTATTTT.

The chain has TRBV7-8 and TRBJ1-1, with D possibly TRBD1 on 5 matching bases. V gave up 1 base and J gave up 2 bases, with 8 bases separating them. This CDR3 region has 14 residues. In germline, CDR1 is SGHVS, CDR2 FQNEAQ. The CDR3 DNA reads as TGTGCCAGCAGCTTAGGGGGACCAAACACTGAAGCTTTCTTT. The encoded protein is CASSLGGPNTEAFF.

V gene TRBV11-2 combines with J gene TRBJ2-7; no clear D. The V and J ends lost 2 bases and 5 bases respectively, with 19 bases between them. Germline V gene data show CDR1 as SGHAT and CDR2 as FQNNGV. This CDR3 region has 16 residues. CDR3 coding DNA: TGTGCCAGCAGCTTAACCCCGCTCAGTCGCCCCCACGAGCAGTACTTC. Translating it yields CASSLTPLSRPHEQYF.

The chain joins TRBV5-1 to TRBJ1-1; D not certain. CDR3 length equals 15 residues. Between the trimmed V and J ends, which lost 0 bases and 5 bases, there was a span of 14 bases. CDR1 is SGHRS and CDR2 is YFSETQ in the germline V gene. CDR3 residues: CASSLGMGWETEAFF. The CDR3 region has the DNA TGCGCCAGCAGCTTGGGGATGGGATGGGAAACTGAAGCTTTCTTT.

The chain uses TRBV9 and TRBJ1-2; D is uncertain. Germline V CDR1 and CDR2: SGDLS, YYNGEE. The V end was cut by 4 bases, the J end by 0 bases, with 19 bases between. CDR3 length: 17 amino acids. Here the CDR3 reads CASSLEAAAVTNYGYTF. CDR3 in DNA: TGTGCCAGCAGCTTAGAGGCGGCGGCGGTAACTAACTATGGCTACACCTTC.

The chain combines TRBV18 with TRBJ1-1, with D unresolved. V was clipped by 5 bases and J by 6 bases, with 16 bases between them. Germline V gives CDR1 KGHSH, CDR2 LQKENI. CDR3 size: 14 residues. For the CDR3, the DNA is TGTGCCAGCTCAGAAAGGGAAGTTCCGGCTGAAGCTTTCTTT. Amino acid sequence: CASSEREVPAEAFF.

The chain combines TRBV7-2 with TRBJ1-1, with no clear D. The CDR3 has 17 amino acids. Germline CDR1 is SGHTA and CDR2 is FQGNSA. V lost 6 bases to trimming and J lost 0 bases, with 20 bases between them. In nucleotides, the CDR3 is TGTGCCAGCAGGGCCAAATATTTTCGGTTCATGAACACTGAAGCTTTCTTT. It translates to CASRAKYFRFMNTEAFF.